This T cell receptor (beta chain) was captured by sequencing in a study of blood T cells in healthy people across ages. Sample-barcoded 5' priming and a J-beta primer mix drove a second PCR of roughly 6 to 12 cycles. A single record per CDR3 protein comes from TCRdb applying MiXCR to the 5' RACE reads. The sample consists of 780,000 or so distinct CDR3 sequences, roughly 50% of them appearing once. As concerns this clonotype: The antigen is unknown.

This CDR3 region has 17 residues. Trimming removed 2 bases from V and 3 bases from J, with 20 bases in between. CDR1 is SNHLY and CDR2 is FYNNEI in the germline V gene. Regarding the study as a whole: Donors of long life had a larger count of naive CD4+ cells and greater diversity than aged donors.

This sequence was found in a man aged 35-49 years in good health. The sample comprised blood. The chain carries TRBV2 and TRBJ2-7; D is perhaps TRBD2 (6 bases). CDR3 in amino acids: CASSELSLTSRSYEQYF. Written as DNA, the CDR3 is TGTGCCAGCAGTGAATTAAGCTTGACTAGTCGTAGCTACGAGCAGTACTTC.